Shown below are 22 T cell receptor beta chains from a single sample sequenced in a study of cytomegalovirus exposure and HLA in healthy donors. The study ran its PCR with 60 Vbeta and 13 Jbeta primers. The protocol was immunoSEQ multiplex PCR, while the TCRdb copy is restricted to in-frame clones and leaves out a portion. The table records some 130,000 clones, around 74% of them present only once. The sample comprised PBMCs. These receptors were obtained from a woman aged 50 to 60 in good health and CMV-seropositive.

This chain joins TRBV6-1 and TRBJ1-5, with D unresolved. This CDR3 contains 15 residues. Trimming took off 3 bases at V and 1 base at J, with 10 bases between the two ends. The germline V gene has CDR1 MNHNS and CDR2 SASEGT. The CDR3, as DNA: TGTGCCAGCAGTGAGTCCGCCGGGAGCAATCAGCCCCAGCATTTT. It yields the protein CASSESAGSNQPQHF.

V is TRBV5-1 and J is TRBJ2-7; 12 positions match TRBD2. The J segment lost 4 bases and the V segment lost 4 bases, leaving 6 bases of the junction unmatched. CDR1 is SGHRS, CDR2 YFSETQ, per germline. This CDR3 is 15 amino acids long. This CDR3 reads CASSPSGGVSYEQYF. The DNA of the CDR3 is TGCGCCAGCAGCCCTAGCGGGGGGGTTAGTTACGAGCAGTACTTC.

V usage is TRBV6-5 and J usage is TRBJ1-1; TRBD1 matches 8 bases. V trimming: 5 bases; J trimming: 4 bases; junction bases outside the gene matches: 9. Germline CDR1 MNHEY, CDR2 SVGAGI. The CDR3 is made up of 15 amino acids. DNA of the CDR3: TGTGCCAGCAGTGCTCGGACAGGGACGCGCACTGAAGCTTTCTTT. It specifies CASSARTGTRTEAFF.

Notes on this clone: One junction end disagrees with the germline gene, perhaps due to a read error. J is TRBJ2-2 and V is TRBV7-7; TRBD1 matches 9 bases. This CDR3 region has 14 residues. The germline V gene has CDR1 SSHAT and CDR2 FNYEAQ (reference sequence). CDR3 residues: CASSRDRDTGELFF. The CDR3 bases are TGTGCTAGCAGCCGGGACAGGGATACCGGGGAGCTGTTTTTT.

This clone was recorded only once. The chain joins TRBV2 to TRBJ1-2; 9 bases align to TRBD1. Per the germline V gene, CDR1 is SNHLY and CDR2 is FYNNEI. The V gene end was trimmed by 6 bases and the J gene end by 8 bases; junction bases not matched to a gene: 16. The CDR3 is 16 residues long. CDR3 nucleotides: TGTGCCAGCAGGCTCGAAGGGACAGGGACCTATGGGGGCTACACCTTC. Translation: CASRLEGTGTYGGYTF.

The CDR3 sequence: CAILEEDSTDTQYF. For the CDR3, the DNA is TGTGCCATCCTTGAGGAGGACAGCACAGATACGCAGTATTTT. The chain combines TRBV10-3 with TRBJ2-3; D might be TRBD2 (5 bases). Germline V CDR1 and CDR2: ENHRY, SYGVKD. This CDR3 comprises 14 residues. Trimming took off 8 bases at V and 0 bases at J, with 12 bases between the two ends.

The chain is built from TRBV6-1 and TRBJ2-5; D gene unclear. Germline-derived CDR1 and CDR2 are MNHNS and SASEGT. The length of the CDR3 is 11 residues. Trimming removed 7 bases at V and 2 bases at J, with 5 bases between. The CDR3 loop is CASILQETQYF. The CDR3 nucleotides read TGTGCCAGCATTCTGCAAGAGACCCAGTACTTC.

The chain employs TRBV7-9 and TRBJ1-2; 8 bases agree with TRBD1. CDR1 and CDR2 from the germline V gene are SEHNR and FQNEAQ (reference sequence). The CDR3 has 17 residues. The junction had 15 bases not matched to a gene; V was cut back by 5 bases and J by 4 bases. CDR3 residues: CASSPDRGGGLGYGYTF. Written as DNA, the CDR3 is TGTGCCAGCAGCCCCGACAGGGGTGGGGGATTAGGCTATGGCTACACCTTC.

This chain links TRBV23-1 with TRBJ2-3, with TRBD2 matching 7 bases. TRBV23-1 is classed as an ORF, of uncertain function. The CDR3 spans 19 residues. V gave up 5 bases and J gave up 2 bases; unmatched junction bases: 19. CDR3 residues: CASSVPRNSGGAHTDTQYF. As DNA, the CDR3 is TGCGCCAGCAGTGTACCCCGGAACTCGGGGGGAGCACACACAGATACGCAGTATTTT.

This clone occurred many times. The rearrangement links TRBV9 to TRBJ1-3, with D unresolved. Germline V gives CDR1 SGDLS, CDR2 YYNGEE. Between the trimmed V and J ends, which lost 0 bases and 2 bases, there was a span of 6 bases. The CDR3 runs to 14 residues. The CDR3 nucleotides are TGTGCCAGCAGCGTAGAAGCTCCTGGAAACACCATATATTTT. Protein product: CASSVEAPGNTIYF.

This chain connects TRBV2 to TRBJ2-3; tentatively, D is TRBD2 (7 bases). The CDR3 consists of 15 residues. Germline assignment: CDR1 SNHLY and CDR2 FYNNEI. Trimming removed 3 bases at V and 1 base at J, with 11 bases between. The CDR3 region is CASSERGPRTDTQYF. CDR3 coding DNA: TGTGCCAGCAGTGAGCGGGGGCCTCGCACAGATACGCAGTATTTT. Using reference TRBV2 and TRBJ2-3 for the parts outside the CDR3, the full variable domain is EPEVTQTPSHQVTQMGQEVILRCVPISNHLYFYWYRQILGQKVEFLVSFYNNEISEKSEIFDDQFSVERPDGSNFTLKIRSTKLEDSAMYFCASSERGPRTDTQYFGPGTRLTVL.

This clone has a handful of counts. This chain links TRBV25-1 with TRBJ1-5; 9 positions match TRBD1. This CDR3 comprises 17 residues. Germline CDR1 reads MGHDK; CDR2 reads SYGVNS. V trimming: 4 bases; J trimming: 0 bases; junction bases outside the gene matches: 7. The CDR3 here is CASSGGQGRYSNQPQHF. CDR3 DNA: TGTGCCAGCAGTGGGGGACAGGGCCGCTATAGCAATCAGCCCCAGCATTTT. The full variable domain, rest sourced from reference TRBV25-1 and TRBJ1-5, is EADIYQTPRYLVIGTGKKITLECSQTMGHDKMYWYQQDPGMELHLIHYSYGVNSTEKGDLSSESTVSRIRTEHFPLTLESARPSHTSQYLCASSGGQGRYSNQPQHFGDGTRLSIL.

The chain uses TRBV7-9 and TRBJ1-6; D not resolved. The CDR3 is made up of 15 amino acids. The V end was cut by 0 bases, the J end by 7 bases, with 10 bases between. Per the germline V gene, CDR1 is SEHNR and CDR2 is FQNEAQ (reference sequence). The CDR3 nucleotides are TGTGCCAGCAGCTTAGCCCCCGGCGGCAATTCACCCCTCCACTTT. The encoded protein is CASSLAPGGNSPLHF.

J is TRBJ2-1 and V is TRBV1; no check of the table's D call, TRBD2, against the DNA was made. TRBV1 is deemed a pseudogene. The CDR3 spans 16 residues. The CDR3 here is CTCSRDSGFPYNEQFF. CDR3 coding DNA: TGCACCTGCAGCCGCGACTCTGGGTTCCCTTACAATGAGCAGTTCTTC.

This clone has a single count. This chain uses TRBV12-5 with TRBJ2-2; 9 bases map to TRBD1. CDR1 is LGHNT, CDR2 FRNRAP, per germline. CDR3 length: 17 residues. The ends lost 2 bases at V and 4 bases at J; junction bases unmatched: 8. The CDR3 spells CASGLSPGTGFTGELFF. CDR3 sequence (DNA): TGTGCTAGTGGTTTGTCCCCCGGGACAGGGTTCACCGGGGAGCTGTTTTTT.

The chain joins TRBV11-3 to TRBJ2-3; D remains unclear. The CDR3 is 14 residues long. V shed 6 bases and J shed 14 bases, with 24 bases lying between them. Per germline, CDR1 SGHNT and CDR2 YENEEA. This CDR3 is CASSPRQADPSWYF. DNA for the CDR3: TGTGCCAGCAGTCCCCGCCAGGCCGACCCTTCGTGGTATTTT. The whole variable domain, remainder taken from reference TRBV11-3 and TRBJ2-3, is EAGVVQSPRYKIIEKKQPVAFWCNPISGHNTLYWYLQNLGQGPELLIRYENEEAVDDSQLPKDRFSAERLKGVDSTLKIQPAELGDSAVYLCASSPRQADPSWYFGPGTRLTVL.

This clone was seen a handful of times. The chain is built from TRBV7-9 and TRBJ2-7, with TRBD2 as a possible D gene (5 bases). Between the trimmed V and J ends, which lost 4 bases and 3 bases, there was a span of 10 bases. The CDR3 has 13 amino acids. Germline V lookup: CDR1 SEHNR, CDR2 FQNEAQ (reference sequence). CDR3 in DNA: TGTGCCAGCAGCTCTGGACTGAACTACGAGCAGTACTTC. It translates to CASSSGLNYEQYF.

This rearrangement joins TRBV7-2 to TRBJ2-6; D is undetermined. The CDR3 extends over 14 amino acids. Germline-derived CDR1 and CDR2 are SGHTA and FQGNSA. Trimming left V 3 bases short and J 0 bases short, with 3 bases between. Here the CDR3 reads CASSFSSGANVLTF. In nucleotides, the CDR3 is TGTGCCAGCAGCTTCAGCTCTGGGGCCAACGTCCTGACTTTC.

The CDR3 protein is CASSAGGTIYF. Written as DNA, the CDR3 is TGTGCCAGCAGCGCCGGAGGCACCATATATTTT. The chain links TRBV9 to TRBJ1-3; D unresolved. CDR1 SGDLS and CDR2 YYNGEE come from the germline V gene. Trimming took 3 bases from V and 9 from J, leaving 7 bases between them. This CDR3 has 11 amino acids.

This chain uses TRBV19 with TRBJ1-3; D may be TRBD1 (6 bases). Per the germline V gene, CDR1 is LNHDA and CDR2 is SQIVND (reference sequence). The V end lost 5 bases, the J end lost 0 bases, and 11 bases lay between the germline ends. This CDR3 is 15 amino acids long. The CDR3 loop reads CASSLRGTSGNTIYF. CDR3 sequence (DNA): TGTGCCAGTAGTCTCAGGGGCACCTCTGGAAACACCATATATTTT.

The chain employs TRBV5-1 and TRBJ2-1; TRBD2 agrees at 7 bases. V shed 0 bases, J shed 3 bases, and the junction held 3 bases outside the gene matches. Per the germline V gene, CDR1 is SGHRS and CDR2 is YFSETQ. The CDR3 runs 15 residues. The CDR3: CASSLVASGYNEQFF. The CDR3 bases are TGCGCCAGCAGCTTGGTGGCTAGCGGCTACAATGAGCAGTTCTTC.

The chain employs TRBV11-2 and TRBJ2-1; 8 bases line up with TRBD1. CDR1 and CDR2 from the germline V gene are SGHAT and FQNNGV. This CDR3 has 16 residues. Losses at the gene ends were 5 bases for V and 5 bases for J; bases not matched to a gene: 11. CDR3 residues: CASSPQGAISNNEQFF. The CDR3 DNA sequence: TGTGCCAGCAGCCCCCAGGGGGCGATAAGCAACAATGAGCAGTTCTTC.